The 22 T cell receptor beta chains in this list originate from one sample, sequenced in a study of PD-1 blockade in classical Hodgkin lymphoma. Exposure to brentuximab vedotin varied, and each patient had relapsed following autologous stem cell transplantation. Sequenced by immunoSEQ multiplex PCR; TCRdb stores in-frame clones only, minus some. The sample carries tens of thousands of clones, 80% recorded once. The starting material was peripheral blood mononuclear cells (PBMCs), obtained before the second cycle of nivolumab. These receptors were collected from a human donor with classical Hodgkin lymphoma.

CDR3 protein: CASSLAGPYEQYF. The CDR3 DNA follows: TGTGCCAGCAGCTTGGCAGGGCCCTACGAGCAGTACTTC. The rearrangement joins TRBV5-4 to TRBJ2-7; the D gene is possibly TRBD1 (5 bases). V lost 0 bases to trimming and J lost 2 bases, with 6 bases between them. Germline V gene lookup returns CDR1 SGHNT and CDR2 YYREEE (reference sequence). This CDR3 has 13 amino acids.

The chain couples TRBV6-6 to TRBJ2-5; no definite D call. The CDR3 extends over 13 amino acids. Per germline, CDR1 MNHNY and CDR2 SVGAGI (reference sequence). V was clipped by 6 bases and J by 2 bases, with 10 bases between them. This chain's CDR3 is CASRRQEQETQYF. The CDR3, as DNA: TGTGCCAGCAGGCGACAAGAACAAGAGACCCAGTACTTC.

The CDR3 nucleotides are TGTGCCAGCAGTGAATTAGGTAAAGGGGCGAACACTGAAGCTTTCTTT. It is translated as CASSELGKGANTEAFF. The V call is TRBV25-1, the J call TRBJ1-1; the D gene is possibly TRBD1 (5 bases). Deletions cut 1 base from V and 1 base from J, with 13 bases between. This CDR3 region has 16 residues. Looked up from germline, CDR1 is MGHDK and CDR2 is SYGVNS.

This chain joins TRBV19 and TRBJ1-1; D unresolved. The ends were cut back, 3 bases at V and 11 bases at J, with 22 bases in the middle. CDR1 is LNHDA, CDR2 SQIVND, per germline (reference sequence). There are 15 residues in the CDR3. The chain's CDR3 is CASSILGRSPVGAFF. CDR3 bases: TGTGCCAGTAGTATCTTGGGTCGATCTCCCGTTGGGGCTTTCTTT.

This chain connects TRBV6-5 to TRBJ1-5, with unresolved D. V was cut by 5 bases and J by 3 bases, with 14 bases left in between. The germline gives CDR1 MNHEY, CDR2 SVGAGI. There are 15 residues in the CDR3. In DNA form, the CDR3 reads TGTGCCAGCAGTCCCCGCCTAAAGCCCAATCAGCCCCAGCATTTT. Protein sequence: CASSPRLKPNQPQHF.

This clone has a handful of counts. The CDR3 DNA follows: TGTGCCAGCAGCTCTCAGCGGGAGGGTAGGGAGACCCAGTACTTC. Encoded protein: CASSSQREGRETQYF. This chain joins TRBV5-5 and TRBJ2-5; TRBD2 matches at 10 bases. Trimming cost V 3 bases and J 5 bases; bases outside gene matches: 7. There are 15 residues in the CDR3. Germline V gene sequence: CDR1 SGHKS, CDR2 YYEKEE (reference sequence).

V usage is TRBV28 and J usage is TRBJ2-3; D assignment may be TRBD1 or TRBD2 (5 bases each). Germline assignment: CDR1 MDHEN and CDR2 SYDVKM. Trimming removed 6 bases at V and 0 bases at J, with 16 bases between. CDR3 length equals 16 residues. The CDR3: CASRRSPGTSTDTQYF. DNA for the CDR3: TGTGCCAGCAGGCGTTCACCCGGGACCAGCACAGATACGCAGTATTTT. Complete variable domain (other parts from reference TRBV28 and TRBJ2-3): DVKVTQSSRYLVKRTGEKVFLECVQDMDHENMFWYRQDPGLGLRLIYFSYDVKMKEKGDIPEGYSVSREKKERFSLILESASTNQTSMYLCASRRSPGTSTDTQYFGPGTRLTVL.

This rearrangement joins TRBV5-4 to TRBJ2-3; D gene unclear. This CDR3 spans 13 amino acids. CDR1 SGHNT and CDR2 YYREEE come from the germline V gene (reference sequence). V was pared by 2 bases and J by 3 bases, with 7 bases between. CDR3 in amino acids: CASSLGWTDTQYF. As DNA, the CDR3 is TGTGCCAGCAGCTTAGGTTGGACAGATACGCAGTATTTT.

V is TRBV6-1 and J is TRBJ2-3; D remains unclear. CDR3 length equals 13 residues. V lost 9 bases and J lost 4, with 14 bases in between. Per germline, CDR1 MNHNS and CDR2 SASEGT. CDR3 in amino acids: CASEILGADTQYF. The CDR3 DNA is TGTGCCAGTGAGATCCTAGGAGCAGATACGCAGTATTTT.

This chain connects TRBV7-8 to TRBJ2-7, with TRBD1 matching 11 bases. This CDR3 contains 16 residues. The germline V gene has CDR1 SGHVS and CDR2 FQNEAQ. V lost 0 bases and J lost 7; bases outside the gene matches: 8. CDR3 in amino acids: CASSLARTGGLWEQYF. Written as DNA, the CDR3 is TGTGCCAGCAGCTTAGCCCGGACAGGGGGCCTTTGGGAGCAGTACTTC.

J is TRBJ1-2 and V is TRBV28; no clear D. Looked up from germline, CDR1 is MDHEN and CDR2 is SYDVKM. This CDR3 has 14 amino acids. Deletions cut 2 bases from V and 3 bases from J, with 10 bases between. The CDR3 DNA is TGTGCCAGCAGTTTAATTAGGGATTACTATGGCTACACCTTC. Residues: CASSLIRDYYGYTF.

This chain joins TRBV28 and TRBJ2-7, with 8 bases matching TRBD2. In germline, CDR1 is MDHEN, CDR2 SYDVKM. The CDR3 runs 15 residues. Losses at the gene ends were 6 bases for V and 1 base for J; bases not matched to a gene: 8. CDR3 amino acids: CASSLGGTRSYEQYF. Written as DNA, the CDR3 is TGTGCCAGCAGCCTGGGCGGGACTAGATCCTACGAGCAGTACTTC.

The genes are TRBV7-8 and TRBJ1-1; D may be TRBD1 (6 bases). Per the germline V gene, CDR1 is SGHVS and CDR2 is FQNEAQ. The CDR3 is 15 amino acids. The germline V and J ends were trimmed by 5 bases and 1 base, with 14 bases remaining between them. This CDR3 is CASSLRPGQNTEAFF. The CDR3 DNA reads TGTGCCAGCAGCCTCCGCCCGGGACAGAACACTGAAGCTTTCTTT.

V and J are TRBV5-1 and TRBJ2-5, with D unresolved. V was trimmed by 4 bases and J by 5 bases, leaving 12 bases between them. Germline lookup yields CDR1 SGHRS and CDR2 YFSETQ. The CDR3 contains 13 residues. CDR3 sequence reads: CASSPALRETQYF. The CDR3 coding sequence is TGCGCCAGCAGCCCGGCCCTCCGGGAGACCCAGTACTTC.

DNA for the CDR3: TGTGCCAGCTCCCGAACAGGGGGTGGCGGCTATGGCTACACCTTC. It yields the protein CASSRTGGGGYGYTF. The chain combines TRBV18 with TRBJ1-2, with TRBD1 matching 8 bases. With V trimmed by 6 bases and J by 4 bases, 10 bases remained unmatched. This CDR3 region has 15 residues. Germline assignment: CDR1 KGHSH and CDR2 LQKENI.

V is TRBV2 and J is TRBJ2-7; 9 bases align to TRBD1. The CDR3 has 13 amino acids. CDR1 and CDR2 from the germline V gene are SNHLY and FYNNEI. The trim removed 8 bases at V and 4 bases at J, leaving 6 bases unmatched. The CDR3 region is CASPRDRVYEQYF. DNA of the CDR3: TGTGCCAGCCCCCGGGACAGGGTATACGAGCAGTACTTC. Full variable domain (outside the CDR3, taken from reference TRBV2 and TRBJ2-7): EPEVTQTPSHQVTQMGQEVILRCVPISNHLYFYWYRQILGQKVEFLVSFYNNEISEKSEIFDDQFSVERPDGSNFTLKIRSTKLEDSAMYFCASPRDRVYEQYFGPGTRLTVT.

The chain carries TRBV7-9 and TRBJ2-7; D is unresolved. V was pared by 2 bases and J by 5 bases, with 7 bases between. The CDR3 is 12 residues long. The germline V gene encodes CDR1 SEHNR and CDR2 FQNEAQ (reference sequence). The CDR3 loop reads CASSLLLDEQYF. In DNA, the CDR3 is TGTGCCAGCAGCTTACTTCTCGACGAGCAGTACTTC. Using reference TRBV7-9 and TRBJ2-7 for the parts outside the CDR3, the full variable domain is DTGVSQNPRHKITKRGQNVTFRCDPISEHNRLYWYRQTLGQGPEFLTYFQNEAQLEKSRLLSDRFSAERPKGSFSTLEIQRTEQGDSAMYLCASSLLLDEQYFGPGTRLTVT.

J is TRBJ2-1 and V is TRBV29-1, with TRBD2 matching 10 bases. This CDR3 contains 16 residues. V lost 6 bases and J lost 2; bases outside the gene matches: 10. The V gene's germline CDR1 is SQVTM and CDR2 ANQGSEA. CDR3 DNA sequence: TGCAGCGTCGCGCCAGGACTAGCGGCTCCCTACAATGAGCAGTTCTTC. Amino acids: CSVAPGLAAPYNEQFF.

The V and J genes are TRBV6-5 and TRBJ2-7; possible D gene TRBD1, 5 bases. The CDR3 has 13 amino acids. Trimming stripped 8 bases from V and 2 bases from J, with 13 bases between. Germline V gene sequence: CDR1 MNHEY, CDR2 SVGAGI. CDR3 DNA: TGTGCCAGCCGCCGGACACCTACCTACGAGCAGTACTTC. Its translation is CASRRTPTYEQYF.

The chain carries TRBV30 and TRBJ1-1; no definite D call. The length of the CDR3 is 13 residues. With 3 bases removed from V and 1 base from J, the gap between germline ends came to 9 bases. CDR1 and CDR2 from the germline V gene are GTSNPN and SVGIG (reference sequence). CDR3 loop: CAWSQVTNTEAFF. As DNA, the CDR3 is TGTGCCTGGAGCCAAGTTACGAACACTGAAGCTTTCTTT.

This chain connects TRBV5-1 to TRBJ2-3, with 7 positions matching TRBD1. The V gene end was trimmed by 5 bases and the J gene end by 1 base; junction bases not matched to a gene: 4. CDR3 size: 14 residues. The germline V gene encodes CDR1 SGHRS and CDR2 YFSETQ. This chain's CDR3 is CASRRGQRTDTQYF. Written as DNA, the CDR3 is TGCGCCAGCAGACGGGGACAGCGCACAGATACGCAGTATTTT.

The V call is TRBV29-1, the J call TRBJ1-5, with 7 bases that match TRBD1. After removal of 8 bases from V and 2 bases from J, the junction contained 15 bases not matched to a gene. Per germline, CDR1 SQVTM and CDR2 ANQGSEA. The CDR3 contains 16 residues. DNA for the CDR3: TGCAGCACCGGGGACAGAACCGTGGGGCGCAATCAGCCCCAGCATTTT. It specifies CSTGDRTVGRNQPQHF.